Given below is one TCR beta chain in context. This sample stems from a study of T cells in Graves' hyperthyroidism and ophthalmopathy. Amplification targeted TCR beta CDR3 regions from RNA transcripts. A set of HTBI primers served as the primers for a first-round RT-PCR of the TCR CDR3. TCRdb re-derived calls from the multiplex PCR reads in MiXCR, one entry per CDR3 protein. The table records 700,000 or so distinct CDR3 sequences, more than 14% of them present only once. CDR3 length: 16 residues. With V trimmed by 0 bases and J by 8 bases, 11 bases remained unmatched. CDR1 DFQATT and CDR2 SNEGSKA come from the germline V gene (reference sequence).

Sequenced input: blood. V and J are TRBV20-1 and TRBJ2-1; 9 bases line up with TRBD1. This clonotype was sampled from a woman in her fifties or sixties with Graves' ophthalmopathy. This CDR3 reads CSARDEDRGGLDEQFF. The CDR3 region has the DNA TGCAGTGCTAGAGACGAGGACAGGGGCGGTTTGGATGAGCAGTTCTTC.